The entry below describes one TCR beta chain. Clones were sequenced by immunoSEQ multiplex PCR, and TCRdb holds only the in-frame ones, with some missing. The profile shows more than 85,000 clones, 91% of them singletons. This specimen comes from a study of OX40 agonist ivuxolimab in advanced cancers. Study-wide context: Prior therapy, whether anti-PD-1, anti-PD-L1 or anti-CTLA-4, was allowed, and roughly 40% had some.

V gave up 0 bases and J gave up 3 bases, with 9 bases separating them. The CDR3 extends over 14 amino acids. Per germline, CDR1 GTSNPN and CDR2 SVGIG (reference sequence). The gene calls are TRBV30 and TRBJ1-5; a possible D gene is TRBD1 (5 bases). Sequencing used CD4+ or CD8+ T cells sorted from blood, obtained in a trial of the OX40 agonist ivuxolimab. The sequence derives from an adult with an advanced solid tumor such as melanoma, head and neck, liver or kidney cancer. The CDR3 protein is CAWSVSGINQPQHF. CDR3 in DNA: TGTGCCTGGAGTGTTTCAGGGATCAATCAGCCCCAGCATTTT.